This T cell receptor (beta chain) was found in a study of cytomegalovirus exposure and HLA in healthy donors. Whole-study context: Unique TCRs numbering roughly 85 million, obtained from HLA-typed donors, made up an early data release.

PCR involved 60 Vbeta and 13 Jbeta primers. Using immunoSEQ multiplex PCR, the repertoire was profiled, and TCRdb retains in-frame clones only, with some absent. This sample has 100,000 to 150,000 clones, with around 80% found just once. Specimen: PBMCs. The sequence derives from a woman in her forties or fifties in good health and CMV-seropositive.

CDR3 residues: CASSRQTSLDTQYF. As DNA, the CDR3 is TGTGCCAGCAGCAGACAGACTAGTCTGGATACGCAGTATTTT. The V call is TRBV7-3, the J call TRBJ2-3; D possibly corresponds to TRBD2 (6 bases). Germline CDR1 SGHTA, CDR2 FQGTGA. V lost 5 bases and J 6 bases, leaving 15 bases between the germline ends. The CDR3 is 14 residues long.